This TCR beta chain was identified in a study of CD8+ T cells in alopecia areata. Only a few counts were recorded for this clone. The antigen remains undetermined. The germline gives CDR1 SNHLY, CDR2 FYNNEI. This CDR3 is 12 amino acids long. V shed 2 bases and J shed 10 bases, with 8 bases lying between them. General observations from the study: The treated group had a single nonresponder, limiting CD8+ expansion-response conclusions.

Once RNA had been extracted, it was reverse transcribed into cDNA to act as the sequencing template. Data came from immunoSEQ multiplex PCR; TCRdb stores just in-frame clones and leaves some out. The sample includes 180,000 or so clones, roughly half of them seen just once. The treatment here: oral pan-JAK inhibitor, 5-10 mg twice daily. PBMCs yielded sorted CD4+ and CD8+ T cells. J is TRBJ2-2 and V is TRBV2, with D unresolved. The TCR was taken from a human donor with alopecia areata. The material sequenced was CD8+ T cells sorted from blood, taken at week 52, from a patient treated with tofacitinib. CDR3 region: CASSELFSELFF. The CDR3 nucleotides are TGTGCCAGCAGTGAACTATTTTCGGAGCTGTTTTTT.